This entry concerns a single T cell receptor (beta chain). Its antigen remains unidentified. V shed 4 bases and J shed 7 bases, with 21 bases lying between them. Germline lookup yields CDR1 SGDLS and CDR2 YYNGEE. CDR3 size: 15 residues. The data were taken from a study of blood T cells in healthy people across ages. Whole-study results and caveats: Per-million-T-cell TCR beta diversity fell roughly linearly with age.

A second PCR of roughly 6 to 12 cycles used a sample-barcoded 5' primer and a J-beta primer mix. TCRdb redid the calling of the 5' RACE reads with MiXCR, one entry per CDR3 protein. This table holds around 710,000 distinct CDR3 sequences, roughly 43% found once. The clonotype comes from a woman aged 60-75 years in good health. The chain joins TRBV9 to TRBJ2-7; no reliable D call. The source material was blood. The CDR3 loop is CASSRADGAYNEQYF. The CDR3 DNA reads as TGTGCCAGCAGCAGGGCAGACGGAGCCTACAATGAGCAGTACTTC. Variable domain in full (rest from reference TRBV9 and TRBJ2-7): DSGVTQTPKHLITATGQRVTLRCSPRSGDLSVYWYQQSLDQGLQFLIQYYNGEERAKGNILERFSAQQFPDLHSELNLSSLELGDSALYFCASSRADGAYNEQYFGPGTRLTVT.